This T cell receptor beta chain derives from a study of OX40 agonist ivuxolimab in advanced cancers. The table came from immunoSEQ multiplex PCR; TCRdb's copy has only in-frame clones and leaves some out. Among under 80,000 clones listed, about 92% were seen once. This TCR came from an adult with an advanced solid tumor such as melanoma, head and neck, liver or kidney cancer. The sample was CD4+ or CD8+ T cells sorted from blood, taken in a trial of the OX40 agonist ivuxolimab.

The CDR3 DNA follows: TGTGCCAGCACGGGGGGCGGGACGGTCAACACAGATACGCAGTATTTT. It encodes CASTGGGTVNTDTQYF. The chain joins TRBV9 to TRBJ2-3, with a tentative D call TRBD2 (7 bases). Trimming shortened V by 6 bases and J by 2 bases, and 19 bases separated the two germline ends. The germline V gene encodes CDR1 SGDLS and CDR2 YYNGEE. The CDR3 has 16 residues. Drawing the rest from reference TRBV9 and TRBJ2-3, the complete variable domain is DSGVTQTPKHLITATGQRVTLRCSPRSGDLSVYWYQQSLDQGLQFLIQYYNGEERAKGNILERFSAQQFPDLHSELNLSSLELGDSALYFCASTGGGTVNTDTQYFGPGTRLTVL.